Listed below are T cell receptor beta chains from one sample, sequenced in a study of CD8+ T cells in alopecia areata. Sequencing was performed with immunoSEQ multiplex PCR; in TCRdb, only in-frame clones are kept and a portion is missing. Here the sample spans about 120,000 clones, roughly three fifths being singletons. Here the sequenced sample was CD4+ T cells sorted from blood, taken at week 24, from a patient treated with tofacitinib. The receptor set was obtained from a human donor with alopecia areata. Each CDR3 is given with its conserved first and last residue. A D gene is named only where the DNA matches it firmly. Clone size, where shown, is once, few, many, or a class for clones that have expanded.

TGTGCCAGCAGTGCAGCCTACGAGCAGTACTTC CASSAAYEQYF - - TRBJ2-7 TRBV2
TGCGCCAGCAGCCAAGAAATCGGACCGATTCAGTACTTC CASSQEIGPIQYF - - TRBJ2-4 TRBV4-3
TGTGCCGGGCGGGACACACCAAATTCACCCCTCCACTTT CAGRDTPNSPLHF - - TRBJ1-6 TRBV2
TGTGCCAGCAGCGTAGGGCTAGCGGGGGAAGAGACCCAGTACTTC CASSVGLAGEETQYF - TRBD2 TRBJ2-5 TRBV9
TGTGCCAGCAGCTTTAGCAATCAGCCCCAGCATTTT CASSFSNQPQHF - - TRBJ1-5 TRBV7-9
TGCGCCAGCAGCGGGACAGCGTCATCGAACACCGGGGAGCTGTTTTTT CASSGTASSNTGELFF - TRBD1 TRBJ2-2 TRBV5-1
TGCAGCGTTGAAGATAATTCTACCCCCTACACTGAAGCTTTCTTT CSVEDNSTPYTEAFF - - TRBJ1-1 TRBV29-1
TGTGCCAGCAGTTACGGGGAAGAGCAGTTCTTC CASSYGEEQFF - - TRBJ2-1 TRBV6-7
TGTGCCAGCAGTGCCAGCCAAGAGACCCAGTACTTC CASSASQETQYF once - TRBJ2-5 TRBV2
TGCAGCGTTAAGATTACCGGGACAGCTACCTACGAGCAGTACTTC CSVKITGTATYEQYF - TRBD1 TRBJ2-7 TRBV29-1
TGTGCCAGCAGCTTGGAAGGTTTCAGTACACCCCTCCACTTT CASSLEGFSTPLHF - - TRBJ1-6 TRBV5-6
TGCAGCGCAGAACAGGGGTTCGGAAACACCATATATTTT CSAEQGFGNTIYF - TRBD1 TRBJ1-3 TRBV29-1
TGTGCCAGCAGCAAGGGACCGACTGCCTACGAGCAGTACTTC CASSKGPTAYEQYF - - TRBJ2-7 TRBV7-2
TGTGCCTGGAGCGGGGGGCCAATCACCCATACTAGCACAGATACGCAGTATTTT CAWSGGPITHTSTDTQYF - - TRBJ2-3 TRBV30
TGTGCCAGCAGCTTGGGGCCAATGACCTACGAGCAGTACTTC CASSLGPMTYEQYF few - TRBJ2-7 TRBV5-6
TGTGCCAGCAGTTATGTGGGGGGCAACTATGGCTACACCTTC CASSYVGGNYGYTF - - TRBJ1-2 TRBV6-5
TGTGCCACCAGCAGAGATCGGGGCTACGAGCAGTACTTC CATSRDRGYEQYF - - TRBJ2-7 TRBV15